Given below is one TCR beta chain in context. The antigen is unknown. The data are from a study of T cell responses to AZD1222 COVID-19 vaccine. Overall study results and limits: Repertoire collection took place solely once the T cell response had peaked. The donor group comprised mostly white British people and more females; the analysis possibly underestimated clonal diversity.

Timing groups of about 4 and about 12 weeks for second doses were pooled. Clones were read by immunoSEQ multiplex PCR, and TCRdb kept only the in-frame ones, dropping some. The sample holds 100,000 or so clones, about 87% seen once. The V gene's germline CDR1 is MDHEN and CDR2 SYDVKM. This CDR3 contains 14 residues. V lost 1 base and J 6 bases, leaving 12 bases between the germline ends. This specimen consisted of peripheral blood, obtained 28 days after the second AZD1222 dose. The sequence was collected from an adult who received the AZD1222 COVID-19 vaccine. The genes are TRBV28 and TRBJ1-2; D is possibly TRBD1 (6 bases). CDR3: CASSLFQGRHGYTF. Written as DNA, the CDR3 is TGTGCCAGCAGTTTATTCCAGGGGCGGCATGGCTACACCTTC.